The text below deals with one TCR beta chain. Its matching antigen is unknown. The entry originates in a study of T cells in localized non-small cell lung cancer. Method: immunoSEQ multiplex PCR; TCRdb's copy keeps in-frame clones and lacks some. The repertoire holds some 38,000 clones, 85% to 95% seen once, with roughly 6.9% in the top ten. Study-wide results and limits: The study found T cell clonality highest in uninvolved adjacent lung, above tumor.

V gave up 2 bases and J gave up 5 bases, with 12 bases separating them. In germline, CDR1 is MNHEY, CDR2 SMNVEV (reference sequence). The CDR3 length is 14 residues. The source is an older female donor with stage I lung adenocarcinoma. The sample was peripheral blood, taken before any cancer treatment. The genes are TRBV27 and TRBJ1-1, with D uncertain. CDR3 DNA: TGTGCCAGCAGTTTAAAAAGTCCTGTGACTGAAGCTTTCTTT. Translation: CASSLKSPVTEAFF.